These T cell receptor beta chains were read from a single sample in a study of CD8+CD57+ T cells in acquired aplastic anemia. Using its own MiXCR run on the reads, TCRdb lists one record per CDR3 protein. Here the sample spans approximately 300,000 distinct CDR3 sequences, 45% to 65% being singletons. Material: sorted CD4+, CD8+, or CD8+CD57+ T cells (not recorded which) from PBMCs. These TCRs come from a human donor with aplastic anemia. Both conserved end residues are part of each CDR3. The order of the fields is D gene, J gene, V gene, clone size, CDR3 protein, CDR3 DNA. The D gene is left open where the match is weak. Only some rows state a clone size, as once, few, many or a class for expanded clones.

.,TRBJ2-7,TRBV24-1,.,CATSDEDGTYEQYF,TGTGCCACCAGTGATGAGGACGGGACCTACGAGCAGTACTTC
.,TRBJ2-7,TRBV15,.,CATSSDRDGAYEQYF,TGTGCCACCAGCAGTGATAGGGACGGTGCCTACGAGCAGTACTTC
.,TRBJ2-4,TRBV7-9,.,CASSSPGPKNIQYF,TGTGCCAGCAGCTCCCCCGGGCCCAAAAACATTCAGTACTTC
.,TRBJ2-6,TRBV2,few,CASSEEGTGANVLTF,TGTGCCAGCAGTGAGGAAGGAACTGGGGCCAACGTCCTGACTTTC
.,TRBJ2-6,TRBV24-1,.,CATSPSGANVLTF,TGTGCCACCTCTCCATCGGGGGCCAACGTCCTGACTTTC
.,TRBJ1-2,TRBV7-9,.,CASVLGAPGPGYTF,TGTGCCAGCGTCCTAGGGGCCCCAGGGCCTGGCTACACCTTC
.,TRBJ1-4,TRBV19,.,CASSPLDSRQEKLFF,TGTGCCAGTAGCCCCCTGGACAGCCGGCAGGAAAAACTGTTTTTT
.,TRBJ2-1,TRBV7-9,many,CASSSRQSYNEQFF,TGTGCCAGCAGCTCGAGACAGTCCTACAATGAGCAGTTCTTC
.,TRBJ2-5,TRBV20-1,few,CSARGQTLQETQYF,TGCAGTGCTAGAGGACAAACCCTCCAAGAGACCCAGTACTTC
.,TRBJ2-7,TRBV7-2,.,CASSPNRGRNEQYF,TGTGCCAGCAGTCCCAACCGGGGGCGGAACGAGCAGTACTTC
TRBD2,TRBJ2-1,TRBV24-1,.,CATSSRTASGSFDEQFF,TGTGCCACCAGTAGTCGCACGGCTAGCGGGAGCTTCGATGAGCAGTTCTTC
TRBD2,TRBJ2-7,TRBV13,many,CASSLGGGFSYEQYF,TGTGCCAGCAGCTTAGGCGGGGGGTTTTCCTACGAGCAGTACTTC
TRBD2,TRBJ2-7,TRBV2,.,CASSDTGLVGEQYF,TGTGCCAGCAGTGATACCGGACTAGTGGGCGAGCAGTACTTC
.,TRBJ2-7,TRBV7-9,once,CASSLSGPKGF,TGTGCCAGCAGCTTATCCGGGCCTAAGGGCTTC
TRBD1,TRBJ1-1,TRBV6-5,.,CASSYGTGGTEAFF,TGTGCCAGCAGTTATGGGACAGGGGGAACTGAAGCTTTCTTT
TRBD1,TRBJ2-7,TRBV15,few,CATSRDQAGTGSLRSREQYF,TGTGCCACCAGCAGAGATCAAGCGGGGACAGGGAGCCTCAGGTCACGGGAGCAGTACTTC
.,TRBJ1-3,TRBV6-1,many,CASSAIQLAGNTIYF,TGTGCCAGCAGTGCCATCCAGCTCGCTGGAAACACCATATATTTT
TRBD1,TRBJ1-2,TRBV24-1,.,CATIDREAGYGYTF,TGTGCCACCATTGACAGGGAAGCGGGCTATGGCTACACCTTC
.,TRBJ2-1,TRBV11-3,many,CASSVAGATYNEQFF,TGTGCCAGCAGTGTGGCGGGGGCGACCTACAATGAGCAGTTCTTC
.,TRBJ2-7,TRBV10-3,.,CASTGEGYEQYF,TGTGCCAGTACAGGGGAGGGGTACGAGCAGTACTTC
.,TRBJ1-3,TRBV10-3,.,CAISATGTNYGNTIYF,TGTGCCATCAGTGCCACCGGGACAAACTATGGAAACACCATATATTTT
TRBD2,TRBJ2-7,TRBV20-1,.,CSARDRSPGLAVDEQYF,TGCAGTGCTAGAGATCGATCCCCGGGACTAGCGGTTGACGAGCAGTACTTC
.,TRBJ1-2,TRBV7-9,many,CASTPGNSYGYTF,TGTGCCAGTACTCCAGGAAACTCCTATGGCTACACCTTC
TRBD1,TRBJ1-1,TRBV11-3,many,CASSFRTGDTEAFF,TGTGCCAGCAGCTTTAGGACAGGGGACACTGAAGCTTTCTTT
.,TRBJ1-4,TRBV15,.,CATSSSGATNEKLFF,TGTGCCACCAGCTCCTCCGGTGCAACTAATGAAAAACTGTTTTTT
TRBD1,TRBJ2-1,TRBV11-3,many,CASSLTRGPIYNEQFF,TGTGCCAGCAGCTTAACAAGGGGGCCGATTTACAATGAGCAGTTCTTC
.,TRBJ2-3,TRBV20-1,few,CSARAGQGSSTDTQYF,TGCAGTGCTAGAGCGGGGCAGGGGTCCAGCACAGATACGCAGTATTTT
.,TRBJ2-1,TRBV7-8,.,CASSPPGRRGNEQFF,TGTGCCAGTAGTCCCCCCGGGAGAAGAGGCAATGAGCAGTTCTTC
.,TRBJ2-5,TRBV20-1,many,CSAALPGPRETQYF,TGCAGTGCCGCGTTACCGGGTCCCCGGGAGACCCAGTACTTC
TRBD1,TRBJ1-1,TRBV20-1,.,CSAPGQLNTEAFF,TGCAGTGCTCCGGGACAGCTGAACACTGAAGCTTTCTTT
.,TRBJ2-2,TRBV9,few,CASSVLGSGELFF,TGTGCCAGCAGCGTCCTAGGGTCCGGGGAGCTGTTTTTT
.,TRBJ2-5,TRBV7-8,.,CASSFPGDGTQYF,TGTGCCAGCAGCTTTCCAGGGGATGGGACCCAGTACTTC
.,TRBJ1-2,TRBV7-9,.,CASRSLSNYGYTF,TGTGCCAGCAGGTCTCTTTCCAACTATGGCTACACCTTC
TRBD1,TRBJ2-3,TRBV14,.,CASSQPGQGPYF,TGTGCCAGCAGCCAACCGGGACAGGGGCCGTATTTT
.,TRBJ2-7,TRBV20-1,.,CSTNTGSNEQYF,TGCAGTACTAATACAGGGTCTAACGAGCAGTACTTC